The next 32 T cell receptor beta chains were all read from a single sample in a study of CD8+ T cells in alopecia areata. Extracted RNA was reverse transcribed into cDNA, the sequencing template. The table came from immunoSEQ multiplex PCR; TCRdb's copy has only in-frame clones and leaves some out. The data contain 120,000 or so clones, 61% of them singletons. The treatment here: oral pan-JAK inhibitor, 5-10 mg twice daily. The input for sequencing was CD4+ T cells sorted from blood, taken at week 4, from a patient treated with tofacitinib. These receptors were collected from a human donor with alopecia areata.

This clone came up a few times. The same CDR3 also results from other DNA sequences found in this sample. The chain combines TRBV29-1 with TRBJ1-3; D call uncertain. Germline-derived CDR1 and CDR2 are SQVTM and ANQGSEA. The CDR3 runs to 13 residues. Trimming shortened V by 3 bases and J by 0 bases, and 6 bases separated the two germline ends. CDR3 nucleotides: TGCAGCGTTGAGAGAGGCTCTGGAAACACCATATATTTT. It encodes CSVERGSGNTIYF. The full variable domain, in which reference TRBV29-1 and TRBJ1-3 provide the parts outside the CDR3, is SAVISQKPSRDICQRGTSLTIQCQVDSQVTMMFWYRQQPGQSLTLIATANQGSEATYESGFVIDKFPISRPNLTFSTLTVSNMSPEDSSIYLCSVERGSGNTIYFGEGSWLTVV.

This chain joins TRBV5-4 and TRBJ2-5, with 10 bases aligning to TRBD1. The CDR3 loop spans 16 amino acids. Trimming cost V 4 bases and J 4 bases; bases outside gene matches: 10. Germline assignment: CDR1 SGHNT and CDR2 YYREEE (reference sequence). The CDR3 protein is CASSPGGDRGGETQYF. In nucleotides, the CDR3 is TGTGCCAGCAGCCCCGGAGGGGACAGGGGTGGAGAGACCCAGTACTTC.

The chain joins TRBV29-1 to TRBJ2-7; D call uncertain. Germline values: CDR1 SQVTM, CDR2 ANQGSEA. This CDR3 spans 12 amino acids. The V gene lost 3 bases and the J gene lost 3 bases, with 9 bases spanning the gap. The CDR3 protein is CSVDTPNYEQYF. CDR3 in DNA: TGCAGCGTTGACACCCCAAACTACGAGCAGTACTTC.

This clone appeared once. The J gene is TRBJ1-5, the V gene TRBV2; D is uncertain. CDR1 and CDR2 (germline): SNHLY, FYNNEI. This CDR3 spans 14 amino acids. V lost 5 bases to trimming and J lost 2 bases, with 10 bases between them. CDR3 residues: CASSPRGGNQPQHF. The CDR3 nucleotides are TGTGCCAGCAGTCCACGTGGAGGCAATCAGCCCCAGCATTTT.

V usage is TRBV20-1 and J usage is TRBJ1-2; no clear D gene. V was clipped by 0 bases and J by 7 bases, with 6 bases between them. From germline, CDR1 is DFQATT and CDR2 SNEGSKA (reference sequence). This CDR3 is built from 11 residues. This CDR3 is CSARDQVGYTF. In nucleotides, the CDR3 is TGCAGTGCTAGAGATCAGGTTGGCTACACCTTC.

On this clone: This specimen includes other DNA sequences encoding the same CDR3. The chain joins TRBV5-1 to TRBJ2-5, with unresolved D. From germline, CDR1 is SGHRS and CDR2 YFSETQ. Trimming pared 4 bases from V and 1 base from J, leaving 2 bases between. The CDR3 totals 11 residues. The DNA for the CDR3 is TGCGCCAGCAGCCTCCAAGAGACCCAGTACTTC. Protein product: CASSLQETQYF.

The V call is TRBV11-2, the J call TRBJ2-1; D is uncertain. V was clipped by 0 bases and J by 4 bases, with 7 bases between them. The CDR3 covers 14 residues. Germline V gene lookup returns CDR1 SGHAT and CDR2 FQNNGV. CDR3 sequence reads: CASSLDYPYNEQFF. The CDR3 bases are TGTGCCAGCAGCTTAGATTACCCGTACAATGAGCAGTTCTTC.

This clone turned up a few times. Different DNA sequences within this sample yield the same CDR3. The chain carries TRBV10-3 and TRBJ2-7; 8 bases map to TRBD1. Germline CDR1 is ENHRY and CDR2 is SYGVKD. The CDR3 sequence is 14 residues long. Trimming took 9 bases from V and 0 from J; bases not matched to a gene: 7. CDR3 sequence: CAISGQGSSYEQYF. The CDR3 DNA is TGTGCCATTTCCGGACAGGGAAGCTCCTACGAGCAGTACTTC.

The chain joins TRBV5-1 to TRBJ2-2, with 7 bases that match TRBD2. CDR3 length: 14 residues. Germline CDR1 and CDR2: SGHRS and YFSETQ. V shed 5 bases and J 1 base; nucleotides not matched to a gene: 2. The CDR3 loop is CASSERGNTGELFF. Written as DNA, the CDR3 is TGCGCCAGCAGTGAGCGGGGGAACACCGGGGAGCTGTTTTTT.

The chain uses TRBV7-2 and TRBJ2-2; the D is unclear. The CDR3 length is 13 residues. CDR1 is SGHTA, CDR2 FQGNSA, per germline. Trimming left V 5 bases short and J 4 bases short, with 8 bases between. CDR3 residues: CASSLNPTGELFF. Here the CDR3 DNA reads TGTGCCAGCAGCCTAAACCCCACCGGGGAGCTGTTTTTT.

This clone was observed a handful of times. The rearrangement uses TRBV5-1 and TRBJ2-3, with 16 bases fitting TRBD2. From germline, CDR1 is SGHRS and CDR2 YFSETQ. With 0 bases clipped from V and 6 bases from J, the junction kept 4 bases outside the gene matches. This CDR3 has 17 amino acids. The CDR3 nucleotides read TGCGCCAGCAGCTTGGCCGGGACTAGCGGGGGGGCCGATACGCAGTATTTT. Translated: CASSLAGTSGGADTQYF.

The rearrangement uses TRBV5-1 and TRBJ1-6; D ambiguous. The CDR3 consists of 13 residues. V lost 5 bases, J lost 7 bases, and 10 bases lay in between. Germline CDR1 reads SGHRS; CDR2 reads YFSETQ. The chain's CDR3 is CASSYGPNSPLHF. For the CDR3, the DNA is TGCGCCAGCAGTTACGGACCAAATTCACCCCTCCACTTT.

V and J are TRBV4-3 and TRBJ2-1; D is uncertain. V was pared by 0 bases and J by 9 bases, with 9 bases between. The CDR3 loop spans 13 amino acids. Germline CDR1 LGHNA, CDR2 YSLEER. CDR3 sequence reads: CASSQDGRGEQFF. The CDR3 DNA reads TGCGCCAGCAGCCAAGATGGACGTGGTGAGCAGTTCTTC.

V usage is TRBV5-6 and J usage is TRBJ2-5, with D possibly matching TRBD1 (5 bases). With 0 bases removed from V and 5 bases from J, the gap between germline ends came to 11 bases. Germline CDR1 and CDR2: SGHDT and YYEEEE. This CDR3 contains 14 residues. The CDR3 loop reads CASSLVGARETQYF. CDR3 DNA: TGTGCCAGCAGCTTGGTAGGGGCGAGGGAGACCCAGTACTTC.

The chain recombines TRBV30 with TRBJ2-1; D gene uncertain. The length of the CDR3 is 12 residues. V lost 2 bases and J 8 bases, leaving 10 bases between the germline ends. Germline CDR1 and CDR2: GTSNPN and SVGIG (reference sequence). CDR3 in amino acids: CAWSLGLDEQFF. The CDR3 region has the DNA TGTGCCTGGAGTTTAGGTCTGGATGAGCAGTTCTTC.

The chain combines TRBV4-1 with TRBJ1-1; 8 nucleotides match TRBD1. CDR1 and CDR2 (germline): MGHRA, YSYEKL. The length of the CDR3 is 14 residues. Trimming cost V 3 bases and J 5 bases; bases outside gene matches: 5. The CDR3 nucleotides are TGCGCCAGCAGCCATGGACAGGGTGGGACTGAAGCTTTCTTT. Protein product: CASSHGQGGTEAFF.

This clone was detected only a few times. Other DNA sequences in this specimen translate into the identical CDR3. V gene TRBV7-2 combines with J gene TRBJ1-2; D gene uncertain. Trimming removed 5 bases at V and 6 bases at J, with 13 bases between. The CDR3 extends over 13 amino acids. Germline CDR1 and CDR2: SGHTA and FQGNSA. The CDR3 is CASSPREVDGYTF. The CDR3 coding sequence is TGTGCCAGCAGCCCCCGGGAAGTAGATGGCTACACCTTC.

J is TRBJ2-2 and V is TRBV15; a weak D match, TRBD2 (6 bases). Looked up from germline, CDR1 is LNHNV and CDR2 is YYDKDF (reference sequence). The CDR3 sequence is 14 residues long. Between the trimmed V and J ends, which lost 1 base and 5 bases, there was a span of 8 bases. CDR3 protein: CATSRAGGTGELFF. As DNA, the CDR3 is TGTGCCACCAGCAGAGCCGGGGGAACCGGGGAGCTGTTTTTT.

In its sample, this clone was seen a few times. The V call is TRBV29-1, the J call TRBJ1-2, with unresolved D. The CDR3 loop spans 10 amino acids. From germline, CDR1 is SQVTM and CDR2 ANQGSEA. The V end lost 6 bases, the J end lost 5 bases, and 7 bases lay between the germline ends. The CDR3 loop reads CSVRGYGYTF. CDR3 coding DNA: TGCAGCGTGAGAGGATATGGCTACACCTTC.

This clone was recorded only once. The J gene is TRBJ2-1, the V gene TRBV27; the D gene is possibly TRBD2 (5 bases). The CDR3 runs 12 residues. Germline assignment: CDR1 MNHEY and CDR2 SMNVEV (reference sequence). The V and J ends lost 2 bases and 6 bases respectively, with 5 bases between them. In DNA form, the CDR3 reads TGTGCCAGCAGTTTAGAGGGCAATGAGCAGTTCTTC. This sequence encodes CASSLEGNEQFF.

This clone was observed once. The V call is TRBV30, the J call TRBJ2-3; no reliable D call. The CDR3 is made up of 14 amino acids. Germline CDR1 and CDR2: GTSNPN and SVGIG (reference sequence). CDR3 protein: CGLMHHTSTDTQYF. The CDR3, as DNA: TGTGGGCTGATGCACCACACTAGCACAGATACGCAGTATTTT.

V and J are TRBV30 and TRBJ2-7; the match to TRBD1 covers 10 bases. CDR3 size: 13 residues. CDR1 and CDR2 (germline): GTSNPN, SVGIG (reference sequence). Trimming at V came to 3 bases and at J to 3 bases, leaving 2 bases not matched to a gene. This CDR3 reads CAWRTGGLYEQYF. In DNA form, the CDR3 reads TGTGCCTGGAGGACAGGGGGCCTCTACGAGCAGTACTTC.

The V and J genes are TRBV9 and TRBJ2-5; tentative D call: TRBD2 (5 bases). V was shortened by 2 bases and J by 2 bases, with 10 bases between the two germline ends. The CDR3 contains 14 residues. Germline CDR1 and CDR2: SGDLS and YYNGEE. In DNA form, the CDR3 reads TGTGCCAGCAGCGTGGGAGAGCGGCAAGAGACCCAGTACTTC. It translates to CASSVGERQETQYF. The full variable domain, in which reference TRBV9 and TRBJ2-5 provide the parts outside the CDR3, is DSGVTQTPKHLITATGQRVTLRCSPRSGDLSVYWYQQSLDQGLQFLIQYYNGEERAKGNILERFSAQQFPDLHSELNLSSLELGDSALYFCASSVGERQETQYFGPGTRLLVL.

This rearrangement joins TRBV5-1 to TRBJ1-1; TRBD1 matches 8 bases. V trimming: 4 bases; J trimming: 1 base; junction bases outside the gene matches: 3. The germline CDR1 and CDR2 sequences are SGHRS and YFSETQ. CDR3 length: 14 residues. CDR3 protein: CASSATGANTEAFF. Here the CDR3 DNA reads TGCGCCAGCAGCGCGACAGGGGCGAACACTGAAGCTTTCTTT.

The genes are TRBV4-1 and TRBJ2-5; D not certain. The CDR3 spans 14 residues. Trimming removed 0 bases at V and 2 bases at J, with 7 bases between. The germline CDR1 and CDR2 sequences are MGHRA and YSYEKL. In nucleotides, the CDR3 is TGCGCCAGCAGCCAAGATCTCGGGCAAGAGACCCAGTACTTC. Protein product: CASSQDLGQETQYF.

The gene calls are TRBV6-5 and TRBJ1-1; 7 positions agree with TRBD1. Germline V CDR1 and CDR2: MNHEY, SVGAGI. Unmatched junction bases numbered 10, after V lost 2 bases and J lost 10 bases. This CDR3 region has 14 residues. CDR3 DNA sequence: TGTGCCAGCAGTTACGGGAGGGGGCGCGTTGTAGCTTTCTTT. This encodes CASSYGRGRVVAFF.

The gene calls are TRBV30 and TRBJ1-5, with unresolved D. The ends were cut back, 5 bases at V and 0 bases at J, with 11 bases in the middle. From germline, CDR1 is GTSNPN and CDR2 SVGIG (reference sequence). The length of the CDR3 is 14 residues. The CDR3 region has the DNA TGTGCCTGGGGAGAGGAATATAGCAATCAGCCCCAGCATTTT. This gives the protein CAWGEEYSNQPQHF. The full variable domain, with the rest looked up from reference TRBV30 and TRBJ1-5, is SQTIHQWPATLVQPVGSPLSLECTVEGTSNPNLYWYRQAAGRGLQLLFYSVGIGQISSEVPQNLSASRPQDRQFILSSKKLLLSDSGFYLCAWGEEYSNQPQHFGDGTRLSIL.

This chain links TRBV6-6 with TRBJ1-1, with 8 nucleotides matching TRBD1. V shed 4 bases and J 12 bases; nucleotides not matched to a gene: 10. The CDR3 consists of 13 residues. The V gene's germline CDR1 is MNHNY and CDR2 SVGAGI (reference sequence). For the CDR3, the DNA is TGTGCCAGCAGTTCAGGAGGACAGGGAACAACTTTCTTT. The encoded protein is CASSSGGQGTTFF.

The rearrangement uses TRBV27 and TRBJ1-2; 8 bases are shared with TRBD1. Losses at the gene ends were 2 bases for V and 4 bases for J; bases not matched to a gene: 0. Germline CDR1 MNHEY, CDR2 SMNVEV (reference sequence). CDR3 length equals 13 residues. The CDR3 spells CASSLDRGYGYTF. CDR3 DNA sequence: TGTGCCAGCAGTTTAGACAGGGGCTATGGCTACACCTTC.

Remarks on this clone: The germline gene is not matched at one end of the junction; a read error may be the cause. The CDR3 nucleotides read TGTGCCAGCAGTGAAAGTGGGACTAGCGGGGGCCCGAATTTT. This translates into CASSESGTSGGPNF. V is TRBV6-1 and J is TRBJ2-3; 14 bases map to TRBD2. The CDR3 runs to 14 residues. Germline loops: CDR1 MNHNS, CDR2 SASEGT.

The chain has TRBV6-5 and TRBJ2-1; D uncertain. Germline V CDR1 and CDR2: MNHEY, SVGAGI. V was clipped by 5 bases and J by 4 bases, with 12 bases between them. The CDR3 length is 14 residues. The CDR3: CASSEMWDYNEQFF. Written as DNA, the CDR3 is TGTGCCAGCAGTGAAATGTGGGATTACAATGAGCAGTTCTTC.

The rearrangement joins TRBV5-6 to TRBJ2-7, with D unresolved. CDR1 SGHDT and CDR2 YYEEEE come from the germline V gene. V dropped 4 bases and J dropped 1 base, with 15 bases sitting between them. The CDR3 is 15 residues long. The CDR3 spells CASSLPVGLSYEQYF. Written as DNA, the CDR3 is TGTGCCAGCAGCCTTCCGGTCGGGTTGTCCTACGAGCAGTACTTC.